These T cell receptor beta chains were read from a single sample in a study of blood T cell repertoires in COVID-19. Profiling relied on immunoSEQ multiplex PCR, and the TCRdb table lists in-frame clones only, not all of them. The sample carries just over 300,000 clones, approximately 88% recorded once. Sequenced sample: PBMCs or T cells enriched from blood (not recorded which). These receptors were obtained from a woman in her late teens or twenties who had recovered from COVID-19. The CDR3 runs from the conserved cysteine through the conserved F or W. The D gene is left open where the match is weak. Clone size, where shown, is once, few, many, or a class for clones that have expanded.

V gene	J gene	D gene	clone size	CDR3 DNA	CDR3 protein
TRBV19	TRBJ2-3	-	few	TGTGCCAGTAGTATCAGGCTTAGCACAGATACGCAGTATTTT	CASSIRLSTDTQYF
TRBV11-2	TRBJ1-1	-	-	TGTGCCAGCAGCGCCCGACAGAGAGAGAACACTGAAGCTTTCTTT	CASSARQRENTEAFF
TRBV6-2/TRBV6-3	TRBJ2-6	-	-	TGTGCCAGCAGTTACGGGGGCAGTGGGGCCAACGTCCTGACTTTC	CASSYGGSGANVLTF
TRBV6-5	TRBJ2-7	TRBD2	-	TGTGCCAGCAGTTCCATAGCGGGAGCCCACGAGCAGTACTTC	CASSSIAGAHEQYF
TRBV6-2/TRBV6-3	TRBJ2-2	TRBD2	-	TGTGCCAGCAGTCCCATCCCAGCGGGGACCACCGGGGAGCTGTTTTTT	CASSPIPAGTTGELFF
TRBV7-6	TRBJ2-7	TRBD2	-	TGTGCCAGCAGCTTATATCAGACTAGGCTAGCGGAATCCTACGAGCAGTACTTC	CASSLYQTRLAESYEQYF
TRBV9	TRBJ1-2	-	once	TGTGCCAGCAGCCGGGACACAGAGATCTATGGCTACACCTTC	CASSRDTEIYGYTF
TRBV12-3/TRBV12-4	TRBJ1-5	-	-	TGTGCCAGCAGTTTCCAGCAGGTCCAGCCCCAGCATTTT	CASSFQQVQPQHF
TRBV7-9	TRBJ2-2	TRBD1	-	TGTGCCAGCAGCGACCGTGACAGGGCCGGGGAGCTGTTTTTT	CASSDRDRAGELFF
TRBV7-8	TRBJ2-5	-	-	TGTGCCAGCAGCGCCCCGGTCTCGGAGACCCAGTACTTC	CASSAPVSETQYF
TRBV28	TRBJ2-1	-	-	TGTGCCAGCAGTTTGAGAGTACAGCAGTTCTTC	CASSLRVQQFF
TRBV2	TRBJ1-4	TRBD1	-	TGTGCCAGCAGTGGCCCGGGACAGCGGAGGGAAAAACTGTTTTTT	CASSGPGQRREKLFF
TRBV19	TRBJ1-5	-	-	TGTGCCAGTAGTCAAAATAAGGGGGATGGGGTATCGGCCCAGCATTTT	CASSQNKGDGVSAQHF
TRBV5-1	TRBJ2-7	-	few	TGCGCCAGCAGCTTTTTTCTAGGTAAAATAACCGGGACACCGACCACTCTATACGAGCAGTACTTC	CASSFFLGKITGTPTTLYEQYF
TRBV18	TRBJ1-1	-	-	TGTGCCAGCTCACCTACAGCCGGGAACACTGAAGCTTTCTTT	CASSPTAGNTEAFF
TRBV11-3	TRBJ2-3	-	-	TGTGCCAGCAGCTTAGGCAGTGAATGGAGCACAGATACGCAGTATTTT	CASSLGSEWSTDTQYF
TRBV6-5	TRBJ1-2	-	-	TGTGCCAGCAGGAGCCCGGGGTCCTATGGCTACACCTTC	CASRSPGSYGYTF
TRBV6-5	TRBJ2-7	-	once	TGTGCCAGCAGTCACGGCGGGGGCGACTCCTACGAGCAGTACTTC	CASSHGGGDSYEQYF
TRBV4-2	TRBJ2-1	-	-	TGTGCCAGCAGCCAAGTAAGGGGGAATGAGCAGTTCTTC	CASSQVRGNEQFF
TRBV10-3	TRBJ2-7	-	-	TGTGCCACCGGGGGAGACAGCCGCTCCGGCTACGAGCAGTACTTC	CATGGDSRSGYEQYF
TRBV9	TRBJ2-1	-	-	TGTGCCAGCAGCGAGGCAGGGTTGGGCGATGAGCAGTTCTTC	CASSEAGLGDEQFF
TRBV20-1	TRBJ2-5	TRBD2	-	TGCAGTGCTAGTCACACGGGACTAGCGGCCCGGGAGACCCAGTACTTC	CSASHTGLAARETQYF
TRBV11-2	TRBJ2-5	TRBD1	-	TGTGCCAGCAGCTTAGAGGAGGGACAGGGCGAGACCCAGTACTTC	CASSLEEGQGETQYF
TRBV9	TRBJ2-5	TRBD1	-	TGTGCCAGCAGCCCACGGACAGGGTCACAAGAGACCCAGTACTTC	CASSPRTGSQETQYF
TRBV19	TRBJ1-2	-	-	TGTGCCAGTAGTATGGAGCCTAACTATGGCTACACCTTC	CASSMEPNYGYTF
TRBV28	TRBJ1-2	-	-	TGTGCCAGCCGCCCGCCGGGGGTTATCTATGGCTACACCTTC	CASRPPGVIYGYTF
TRBV18	TRBJ1-2	TRBD1	-	TGTGCCAGCTCACCAACAGGGGATAACTATGGCTACACCTTC	CASSPTGDNYGYTF
TRBV6-5	TRBJ1-2	TRBD1	-	TGTGCCAGCAGTTACTCTCCGGGGACAGTTAACTATGGCTACACCTTC	CASSYSPGTVNYGYTF
TRBV9	TRBJ1-4	-	-	TGTGCCAGCAGCGTAGGGGCAGCCTCTAATGAAAAACTGTTTTTT	CASSVGAASNEKLFF
TRBV12-3/TRBV12-4	TRBJ1-2	-	-	TGTGCCAGCGGAAGGCATGGGGCGTCGGGCTACACCTTC	CASGRHGASGYTF